The next 13 T cell receptor beta chains were all read from a single sample in a study of T-cell memory formation after mild COVID-19 (dated by TCRdb to the early 2020s). The method was 5' RACE. TCRdb lists the instrument as Illumina NovaSeq 6000. Clones were called with MiXCR by TCRdb after fastp trimmed the public reads at Q25, and only in-frame beta chains were retained. Here each entry gathers all rows of one CDR3 protein and keeps the most common genes and DNA. For this sample the table gives about 270,000 distinct CDR3 sequences, of which over 15% were detected only once. More than 20% of the sample comes from the top ten. The specimen sequenced was PBMCs or a T cell subset sorted from them (not recorded which). These receptors came from a man aged 18 to 29 who had mild COVID-19 (a few samples of this study predate the infection). The sample titles of this study are shuffled in the database, so cell type and time point are left out; the donor was told from shared clones.

The chain links TRBV9 to TRBJ2-5; D uncertain. Looked up from germline, CDR1 is SGDLS and CDR2 is YYNGEE. The V end lost 4 bases, the J end lost 3 bases, and 10 bases lay between the germline ends. CDR3 length equals 13 residues. CDR3 loop: CASSRDGKETQYF. DNA for the CDR3: TGTGCCAGCAGCCGCGACGGAAAAGAGACCCAGTACTTC.

This clonotype came up many times. The chain uses TRBV4-2 and TRBJ2-7; D gene ambiguous. Germline V CDR1 and CDR2: LGHNA, YNFKEQ. The CDR3 is 17 residues long. V lost 0 bases to trimming and J lost 1 base, with 16 bases between them. The CDR3 is CASSQEYAPSLSYEQYF. DNA for the CDR3: TGTGCCAGCAGCCAAGAATACGCACCCTCTCTTTCCTACGAGCAGTACTTC.

This clonotype showed up just a few times. The chain employs TRBV5-4 and TRBJ1-1, with D possibly being TRBD1 (6 bases). The V gene's germline CDR1 is SGHNT and CDR2 YYREEE (reference sequence). The V and J ends lost 0 bases and 6 bases respectively, with 21 bases between them. The CDR3 is 17 residues long. CDR3 sequence (DNA): TGTGCCAGCAGCTTGGGCCCTTTACAGGGACCTAGCGCTGAAGCTTTCTTT. Its protein is CASSLGPLQGPSAEAFF.

This clonotype was found a few times. The chain joins TRBV6-2 or TRBV6-3 to TRBJ1-6, with a possible D match to TRBD1 (5 bases). The CDR3 spans 12 residues. CDR1 and CDR2 (germline): MNHEY, SVGEGT. With 6 bases removed from V and 7 bases from J, the gap between germline ends came to 7 bases. The CDR3 here is CASSEGNSPLHF. The CDR3 DNA is TGTGCCAGCAGCGAGGGGAATTCACCCCTCCACTTT.

This clonotype was picked up many times. The chain couples TRBV7-2 to TRBJ1-1; D is unclear. The CDR3 loop spans 13 amino acids. Germline assignment: CDR1 SGHTA and CDR2 FQGNSA. V lost 4 bases and J lost 5, with 11 bases in between. CDR3 DNA sequence: TGTGCCAGCAGCTCAGGAGTCAGAACTGAAGCTTTCTTT. It yields the protein CASSSGVRTEAFF.

The V gene is TRBV2, the J gene TRBJ2-5; 13 bases match TRBD2. V dropped 2 bases and J dropped 2; count of bases not matched to a gene: 2. Looked up from germline, CDR1 is SNHLY and CDR2 is FYNNEI. This CDR3 contains 16 residues. The CDR3: CASSERTSGGQETQYF. In nucleotides, the CDR3 is TGTGCCAGCAGTGAACGGACTAGCGGGGGACAAGAGACCCAGTACTTC. Full variable domain (missing parts from reference TRBV2 and TRBJ2-5): EPEVTQTPSHQVTQMGQEVILRCVPISNHLYFYWYRQILGQKVEFLVSFYNNEISEKSEIFDDQFSVERPDGSNFTLKIRSTKLEDSAMYFCASSERTSGGQETQYFGPGTRLLVL.

There are a few counts of this clonotype. The chain uses TRBV4-1 and TRBJ1-5; possible D gene TRBD1, 5 bases. This CDR3 spans 15 amino acids. Germline CDR1 is MGHRA and CDR2 is YSYEKL. Trimming took off 1 base at V and 1 base at J, with 8 bases between the two ends. CDR3 coding DNA: TGCGCCAGCAGCCAAGGGGGGAACAGCAATCAGCCCCAGCATTTT. It yields the protein CASSQGGNSNQPQHF.

The chain recombines TRBV29-1 with TRBJ2-2; a possible D gene is TRBD1 (6 bases). The germline gives CDR1 SQVTM, CDR2 ANQGSEA. V was trimmed by 6 bases and J by 1 base, leaving 6 bases between them. CDR3 length: 12 amino acids. The CDR3 loop is CSVTGNTGELFF. In DNA form, the CDR3 reads TGCAGCGTGACAGGGAACACCGGGGAGCTGTTTTTT.

V usage is TRBV4-3 and J usage is TRBJ2-2; 11 bases fit TRBD2. Germline V gene data show CDR1 as LGHNA and CDR2 as YSLEER. The CDR3 consists of 18 residues. Trimming took 2 bases from V and 3 from J; bases not matched to a gene: 8. CDR3 coding DNA: TGCGCCAGCAGCCAATTCGATCTAGCGGGGGGACACACCGGGGAGCTGTTTTTT. Its protein product is CASSQFDLAGGHTGELFF.

This rearrangement joins TRBV5-6 to TRBJ1-4; no reliable D call. The length of the CDR3 is 13 residues. V lost 4 bases and J 4 bases, leaving 8 bases between the germline ends. The V gene's germline CDR1 is SGHDT and CDR2 YYEEEE. CDR3 in DNA: TGTGCCAGCAGCCCCGGCCTTAATGAAAAACTGTTTTTT. Protein product: CASSPGLNEKLFF.

Here the CDR3 reads CASSLGGPVTQYF. The CDR3 region has the DNA TGTGCCAGCAGTTTAGGGGGTCCAGTTACGCAGTATTTT. The chain is built from TRBV27 and TRBJ2-3, with D perhaps assigned TRBD1 or TRBD2 (5 bases each). V lost 2 bases to trimming and J lost 8 bases, with 11 bases between them. The CDR3 length is 13 residues. Germline assignment: CDR1 MNHEY and CDR2 SMNVEV (reference sequence).

The chain employs TRBV15 and TRBJ2-1; 8 bases are a match to TRBD1. This CDR3 spans 16 amino acids. The germline V gene encodes CDR1 LNHNV and CDR2 YYDKDF (reference sequence). With 10 bases clipped from V and 1 base from J, the junction kept 12 bases outside the gene matches. The CDR3 protein is CASGQGVMESYNEQFF. CDR3 DNA sequence: TGTGCCAGTGGACAGGGAGTAATGGAATCCTACAATGAGCAGTTCTTC.

The rearrangement uses TRBV7-8 and TRBJ2-3; 10 bases are a match to TRBD2. Unmatched junction bases numbered 10, after V lost 5 bases and J lost 5 bases. Per germline, CDR1 SGHVS and CDR2 FQNEAQ. The CDR3 has 16 residues. As DNA, the CDR3 is TGTGCCAGCAGCCGGGGTGGACTAGCGGTGAGAGATACGCAGTATTTT. This encodes CASSRGGLAVRDTQYF.